The 24 T cell receptor beta chains presented below share a single source sample, sequenced in a study of T-cell memory formation after mild COVID-19. In TCRdb, the 5' RACE reads were re-called with MiXCR into one record per CDR3 protein. The sample shows over 400,000 distinct CDR3 sequences, about a quarter of them seen only once. The sequencing input was PBMCs or a T cell subset sorted from them (not recorded which). Every receptor here comes from an adult woman who had mild COVID-19 (a few samples of this study predate the infection). Cell type and time point are not known.

This clonotype was seen only a few times. V and J are TRBV4-3 and TRBJ2-1, with 7 positions matching TRBD2. J gave up 4 bases and V 4 bases, and 10 bases lay outside the gene matches. Germline V CDR1 and CDR2: LGHNA, YSLEER. The CDR3 is made up of 16 amino acids. CDR3 protein: CASSPRRGEWYNEQFF. DNA of the CDR3: TGCGCCAGCAGCCCGAGACGGGGGGAGTGGTACAATGAGCAGTTCTTC.

This clonotype was counted between two and nine times. The chain recombines TRBV27 with TRBJ2-1; D is ambiguous. The CDR3 has 16 amino acids. Germline V CDR1 and CDR2: MNHEY, SMNVEV (reference sequence). Trimming took off 0 bases at V and 7 bases at J, with 16 bases between the two ends. CDR3 protein: CASSLSPGPARNEQFF. CDR3 DNA sequence: TGTGCCAGCAGTTTATCGCCTGGGCCCGCTCGGAATGAGCAGTTCTTC.

V and J are TRBV7-9 and TRBJ1-6, with no clear D. CDR1 and CDR2 from the germline V gene are SEHNR and FQNEAQ (reference sequence). This CDR3 spans 12 amino acids. V gave up 1 base and J gave up 10 bases, with 5 bases separating them. The CDR3: CASSLVHSPLHF. The CDR3 DNA follows: TGTGCCAGCAGCTTAGTCCACTCACCCCTCCACTTT.

The rearrangement uses TRBV29-1 and TRBJ2-1, with 8 bases fitting TRBD2. Germline-derived CDR1 and CDR2 are SQVTM and ANQGSEA. The CDR3 is 13 amino acids. With V trimmed by 7 bases and J by 9 bases, 11 bases remained unmatched. The CDR3 is CSAKLTSVGEQFF. In nucleotides, the CDR3 is TGCAGCGCCAAACTGACTAGCGTCGGTGAGCAGTTCTTC.

This clonotype was recorded a few times. The genes are TRBV3-1 and TRBJ2-7; D is unresolved. Trimming pared 1 base from V and 2 bases from J, leaving 9 bases between. Germline V gene data show CDR1 as LGHDT and CDR2 as YNNKEL (reference sequence). This CDR3 contains 14 residues. CDR3: CASSQGGIAYEQYF. The DNA of the CDR3 is TGTGCCAGCAGCCAAGGTGGAATAGCCTACGAGCAGTACTTC.

This clonotype was detected many times. This chain uses TRBV7-9 with TRBJ2-1; a possible D gene is TRBD2 (6 bases). Germline V gene sequence: CDR1 SEHNR, CDR2 FQNEAQ (reference sequence). The CDR3 runs to 14 residues. V was trimmed by 5 bases and J by 5 bases, leaving 13 bases between them. The CDR3 nucleotides are TGTGCCAGCAGCCCGGGACTGGGGCACAATGAGCAGTTCTTC. Amino acids: CASSPGLGHNEQFF.

The V call is TRBV10-3, the J call TRBJ1-1, with D tentatively TRBD1 (5 bases). The CDR3 covers 14 residues. Germline lookup yields CDR1 ENHRY and CDR2 SYGVKD. Between the trimmed V and J ends, which lost 3 bases and 0 bases, there was a span of 8 bases. Here the CDR3 DNA reads TGTGCCATCAGTGATCGGGGCATGAACACTGAAGCTTTCTTT. This sequence encodes CAISDRGMNTEAFF.

This clonotype was detected only a few times. This chain connects TRBV7-6 to TRBJ2-7; 8 nucleotides line up with TRBD2. Germline trimming cut 5 bases from V and 4 bases from J; bases unmatched to any gene: 7. CDR1 SGHVS and CDR2 FNYEAQ come from the germline V gene. This CDR3 spans 14 amino acids. The CDR3 nucleotides read TGTGCCAGCAGCACCGGGGGGGCGGGGTACGAGCAGTACTTC. Translation gives CASSTGGAGYEQYF.

CDR3 DNA: TGTGCCACCAGTGATGGGGGATGGGGCGCCGAGCAGTACTTC. Protein: CATSDGGWGAEQYF. The chain combines TRBV24-1 with TRBJ2-7; D possibly matches TRBD1 or TRBD2 (5 bases each). The CDR3 loop spans 14 amino acids. With 3 bases removed from V and 6 bases from J, the gap between germline ends came to 14 bases. Per germline, CDR1 KGHDR and CDR2 SFDVKD.

This chain joins TRBV12-3 or TRBV12-4 and TRBJ1-4; 7 nucleotides agree with TRBD1. Trimming cost V 5 bases and J 5 bases; bases outside gene matches: 5. The length of the CDR3 is 14 residues. CDR3 residues: CASSQDRINEKLFF. The CDR3 bases are TGTGCCAGCAGTCAGGACAGGATAAATGAAAAACTGTTTTTT.

This chain uses TRBV5-6 with TRBJ2-5; 9 bases line up with TRBD2. V gave up 6 bases and J gave up 1 base; unmatched junction bases: 10. Germline CDR1 reads SGHDT; CDR2 reads YYEEEE. This CDR3 comprises 16 residues. DNA of the CDR3: TGTGCCAGCACCCTCTTGACTAGCGGTACCCAAGAGACCCAGTACTTC. It yields the protein CASTLLTSGTQETQYF.

The chain carries TRBV6-5 and TRBJ1-1; the match to TRBD1 covers 8 bases. This CDR3 is 15 amino acids long. Germline V gene data show CDR1 as MNHEY and CDR2 as SVGAGI. J gave up 6 bases and V 2 bases, and 8 bases lay outside the gene matches. This CDR3 reads CASSYEARGLAEAFF. The CDR3 coding sequence is TGTGCCAGCAGTTACGAGGCCAGGGGGCTCGCTGAAGCTTTCTTT.

This clonotype showed up just a few times. CDR3 region: CASSPRPRDGYTF. CDR3 nucleotides: TGTGCCAGTAGTCCACGCCCCAGGGATGGCTACACCTTC. V and J are TRBV19 and TRBJ1-2, with D possibly matching TRBD1 (5 bases). V lost 5 bases and J 6 bases, leaving 13 bases between the germline ends. The CDR3 is made up of 13 amino acids. Germline V lookup: CDR1 LNHDA, CDR2 SQIVND (reference sequence).

This clonotype was detected a few times. This rearrangement joins TRBV11-2 to TRBJ1-1; D is possibly TRBD1 (6 bases). Deletions cut 4 bases from V and 5 bases from J, with 11 bases between. Germline lookup yields CDR1 SGHAT and CDR2 FQNNGV. The CDR3 is 13 residues long. The chain's CDR3 is CASSSLTGTEAFF. The CDR3 bases are TGTGCCAGCAGCTCCTTGACAGGAACTGAAGCTTTCTTT.

The chain combines TRBV11-3 with TRBJ2-1; 8 nucleotides match TRBD2. This CDR3 has 16 residues. Per germline, CDR1 SGHNT and CDR2 YENEEA. V shed 1 base, J shed 7 bases, and the junction held 9 bases outside the gene matches. CDR3 protein: CASSLVGRGRWNEQFF. The CDR3 bases are TGTGCCAGCAGCTTAGTCGGGAGGGGGAGGTGGAATGAGCAGTTCTTC.

This clonotype appeared a few times. In DNA, the CDR3 is TGCGCCAGCCGCCGGGAGTTTGGGGAAGGCTACGAGCAGTACTTC. Its translation is CASRREFGEGYEQYF. The chain links TRBV5-1 to TRBJ2-7; D perhaps matches TRBD2 (6 bases). The V and J ends lost 7 bases and 3 bases respectively, with 20 bases between them. The germline gives CDR1 SGHRS, CDR2 YFSETQ. The CDR3 has 15 residues. Supplemented by reference TRBV5-1 and TRBJ2-7, the full variable domain reads KAGVTQTPRYLIKTRGQQVTLSCSPISGHRSVSWYQQTPGQGLQFLFEYFSETQRNKGNFPGRFSGRQFSNSRSEMNVSTLELGDSALYLCASRREFGEGYEQYFGPGTRLTVT.

This clonotype was seen just once. V is TRBV7-9 and J is TRBJ2-1; D ambiguous. V dropped 5 bases and J dropped 9 bases, with 8 bases sitting between them. The CDR3 is 11 amino acids. CDR1 SEHNR and CDR2 FQNEAQ come from the germline V gene (reference sequence). The CDR3 sequence: CASSPRAEQFF. CDR3 bases: TGTGCCAGCAGCCCGCGAGCTGAGCAGTTCTTC. Full variable domain (outside the CDR3, taken from reference TRBV7-9 and TRBJ2-1): DTGVSQNPRHKITKRGQNVTFRCDPISEHNRLYWYRQTLGQGPEFLTYFQNEAQLEKSRLLSDRFSAERPKGSFSTLEIQRTEQGDSAMYLCASSPRAEQFFGPGTRLTVL.

CDR3 sequence (DNA): TGTGCCAGCAGGCTACCTGGGGACAGCTCCTACGAGCAGTACTTC. It encodes CASRLPGDSSYEQYF. The chain employs TRBV6-6 and TRBJ2-7, with TRBD1 matching 7 bases. The CDR3 is 15 residues long. The junction had 8 bases not matched to a gene; V was cut back by 6 bases and J by 0 bases. Looked up from germline, CDR1 is MNHNY and CDR2 is SVGAGI (reference sequence).

Concerning this clonotype: A junction end diverges from the germline sequence, so it may reflect a read error. The rearrangement joins TRBV6-6 to TRBJ1-3; 7 positions agree with TRBD1. The CDR3 covers 12 residues. Germline lookup yields CDR1 MNHNY and CDR2 SVGAGI (reference sequence). CDR3 in amino acids: CATGTAGNTIYF. CDR3 bases: TGTGCCACCGGGACAGCTGGGAACACCATATATTTT.

As DNA, the CDR3 is TGTGCCAGCAGTTACGGCGGGGTCGACACCGGGGAGCTGTTTTTT. Translating gives CASSYGGVDTGELFF. V and J are TRBV6-2 or TRBV6-3 and TRBJ2-2, with D possibly TRBD2 on 6 matching bases. This CDR3 comprises 15 residues. Per germline, CDR1 MNHEY and CDR2 SVGEGT. V lost 2 bases, J lost 3 bases, and 10 bases lay in between.

This clonotype has a handful of counts. The chain joins TRBV20-1 to TRBJ2-3; no clear D gene. Per the germline V gene, CDR1 is DFQATT and CDR2 is SNEGSKA (reference sequence). Trimming took 3 bases from V and 1 from J, leaving 14 bases between them. The CDR3 totals 15 residues. In DNA form, the CDR3 reads TGCAGTGCTAGCCCCCTATGGGAAGGCACAGATACGCAGTATTTT. Translation: CSASPLWEGTDTQYF.

The V call is TRBV7-9, the J call TRBJ2-3, with 7 bases fitting TRBD1. The CDR3 spans 16 residues. Per germline, CDR1 SEHNR and CDR2 FQNEAQ (reference sequence). V lost 0 bases to trimming and J lost 2 bases; unmatched junction nucleotides: 5. The CDR3 DNA reads TGTGCCAGCAGCTTAGCGGGACAGCTTTACACAGATACGCAGTATTTT. Its protein product is CASSLAGQLYTDTQYF.

Only a few counts were recorded for this clonotype. CDR3 nucleotide sequence: TGCGCCAGCAGCAAGACTAGCGGCCAAGAGACCCAGTACTTC. Its translation: CASSKTSGQETQYF. The genes are TRBV5-1 and TRBJ2-5; 9 bases agree with TRBD2. Germline-derived CDR1 and CDR2 are SGHRS and YFSETQ. The CDR3 totals 14 residues. The V segment lost 4 bases and the J segment 1 base; nucleotides outside the gene matches: 2.

V is TRBV12-3 or TRBV12-4 and J is TRBJ2-6; TRBD1 might be the D (5 bases). This CDR3 is built from 15 residues. V was trimmed by 5 bases and J by 3 bases, leaving 11 bases between them. CDR3 in DNA: TGTGCCAGCAGTGCGCAGGGCGTTGGGGCCAACGTCCTGACTTTC. Translation gives CASSAQGVGANVLTF.